The source of this T cell receptor (beta chain) is a study of T cell repertoires in cytomegalovirus infection. Study overall: Recently described HLA-C-restricted plus well-studied HLA-B-restricted CMV epitopes were used. Public TCR beta signatures marked donors with CMV infection and the matching HLA.

A word on this clonotype: No antigen is known for it.

TCRdb independently ran MiXCR on the reads; one entry per CDR3 protein. Seen here are about 830,000 distinct CDR3 sequences, about 33% observed once, and the top ten hold roughly 12%. Germline CDR1 SGDLS, CDR2 YYNGEE. The CDR3 totals 15 residues. Unmatched junction bases numbered 12, after V lost 4 bases and J lost 9 bases. Study results and caveats: Frequencies of public TCR beta families were cumulated, and this identified carriers of CMV plus the relevant HLA. Within the response measured ex vivo, HLA-C-restricted CMV-specific TCR beta clonotypes were dominant.

J is TRBJ2-1 and V is TRBV9, with 8 bases identical to TRBD1. This sequence originates from a human donor in good health (CMV status not recorded). Some clones in this sample may be carry-over from other donors' samples. The sample here was cultured CD8+ T cells from PBMCs, taken from culture after CMV antigen stimulation. The CDR3 DNA reads TGTGCCAGCAGCCCAAAGGACAGGGTAAGGGGTGAGCAGTTCTTC. Residues: CASSPKDRVRGEQFF.